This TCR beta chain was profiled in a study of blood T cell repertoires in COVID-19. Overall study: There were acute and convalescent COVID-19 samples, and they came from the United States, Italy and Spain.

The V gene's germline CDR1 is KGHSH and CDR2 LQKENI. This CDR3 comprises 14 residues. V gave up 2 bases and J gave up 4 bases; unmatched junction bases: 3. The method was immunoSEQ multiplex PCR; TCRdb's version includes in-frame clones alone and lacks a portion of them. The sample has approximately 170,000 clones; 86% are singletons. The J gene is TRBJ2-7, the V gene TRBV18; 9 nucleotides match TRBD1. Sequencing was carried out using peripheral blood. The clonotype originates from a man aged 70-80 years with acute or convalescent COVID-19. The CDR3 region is CASSPGTGPYEQYF. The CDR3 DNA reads TGTGCCAGCTCACCAGGGACAGGGCCTTACGAGCAGTACTTC. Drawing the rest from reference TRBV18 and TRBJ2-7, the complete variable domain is NAGVMQNPRHLVRRRGQEARLRCSPMKGHSHVYWYRQLPEEGLKFMVYLQKENIIDESGMPKERFSAEFPKEGPSILRIQQVVRGDSAAYFCASSPGTGPYEQYFGPGTRLTVT.